Following are 18 T cell receptor beta chains from one sample sequenced in a study of blood T cell repertoires in COVID-19. Profiled with immunoSEQ multiplex PCR; TCRdb holds only in-frame clones, not every one. Among about 670,000 clones listed, 85% to 90% were seen once. The source material was peripheral blood. The receptors were gathered from a woman aged 18-29 years with acute or convalescent COVID-19.

This chain links TRBV2 with TRBJ1-3; 8 bases map to TRBD1. V lost 11 bases, J lost 0 bases, and 18 bases stayed unmatched. The CDR3 sequence is 18 residues long. From germline, CDR1 is SNHLY and CDR2 FYNNEI. The CDR3 sequence is CAGLIWDRSSFSGNTIYF. The CDR3 DNA is TGTGCCGGACTAATCTGGGACAGGTCTTCATTCTCTGGAAACACCATATATTTT.

This clone is a singleton in its sample. The CDR3, as DNA: TGTGCCAGCAGCGTTAGCGGGGGGGTTGACGAGCAGTACTTC. Translated: CASSVSGGVDEQYF. The chain employs TRBV9 and TRBJ2-7; 11 nucleotides agree with TRBD2. CDR1 is SGDLS and CDR2 is YYNGEE in the germline V gene. V gave up 2 bases and J gave up 5 bases; unmatched junction bases: 3. The CDR3 has 14 residues.

This chain connects TRBV9 to TRBJ2-7; 9 bases map to TRBD1. The CDR3 runs 15 residues. The V gene's germline CDR1 is SGDLS and CDR2 YYNGEE. Unmatched junction bases numbered 9, after V lost 3 bases and J lost 5 bases. Here the CDR3 DNA reads TGTGCCAGCAGCGGCGAGGACAGGGGCTACGACGAGCAGTACTTC. Its protein product is CASSGEDRGYDEQYF.

V usage is TRBV9 and J usage is TRBJ2-6, with D possibly matching TRBD2 (6 bases). Germline values: CDR1 SGDLS, CDR2 YYNGEE. The CDR3 extends over 15 amino acids. V was pared by 6 bases and J by 1 base, with 11 bases between. The CDR3 region has the DNA TGTGCCAGCAACCTGGAGGGTTCTGGGGCCAACGTCCTGACTTTC. This codes for CASNLEGSGANVLTF.

This rearrangement joins TRBV3-1 (or the pseudogene TRBV3-2) to TRBJ2-3; 7 bases match TRBD1. The CDR3 consists of 18 residues. The germline CDR1 and CDR2 sequences are LGHDT and YNNKEL (reference sequence). J lost 1 base, V lost 5 bases, and 15 bases had no gene match. CDR3 region: CASSSLVSPQGGTDTQYF. DNA for the CDR3: TGTGCCAGCAGCTCCCTTGTCTCGCCCCAGGGGGGCACAGATACGCAGTATTTT.

This clone was found a few times. The V call is TRBV6-5, the J call TRBJ1-2; D is undetermined. The CDR3 length is 13 residues. The V and J ends lost 7 bases and 0 bases respectively, with 9 bases between them. Per germline, CDR1 MNHEY and CDR2 SVGAGI. CDR3 region: CASNLTSNYGYTF. CDR3 DNA: TGTGCCAGCAACCTGACATCTAACTATGGCTACACCTTC.

The CDR3 is CASSQGGRGFFQREAFF. CDR3 nucleotide sequence: TGCGCCAGCAGCCAGGGGGGAAGGGGCTTCTTCCAGAGAGAAGCTTTCTTT. The chain recombines TRBV4-1 with TRBJ1-1; the D gene is possibly TRBD1 (5 bases). The CDR3 is made up of 17 amino acids. Trimming took 3 bases from V and 8 from J, leaving 25 bases between them. In germline, CDR1 is MGHRA, CDR2 YSYEKL.

This clone appeared a few times. This sample also contains other DNA sequences that code for the same CDR3. The chain joins TRBV9 to TRBJ2-5; D may be TRBD2 (5 bases). Trimming cost V 4 bases and J 5 bases, with 12 bases left between them. The V gene's germline CDR1 is SGDLS and CDR2 YYNGEE. The CDR3 has 13 residues. In DNA form, the CDR3 reads TGTGCCAGCAGCCCCTCCGGGGTCGAGACCCAGTACTTC. Translated: CASSPSGVETQYF.

The chain is built from TRBV9 and TRBJ1-6, with 7 bases identical to TRBD1. V was pared by 1 base and J by 6 bases, with 7 bases of the junction left unmatched. Germline V lookup: CDR1 SGDLS, CDR2 YYNGEE. The CDR3 covers 16 residues. DNA for the CDR3: TGTGCCAGCAGCGTAACCGGGACAGCTAGTAATTCACCCCTCCACTTT. Encoded protein: CASSVTGTASNSPLHF.

This chain links TRBV5-1 with TRBJ1-2, with a possible D match to TRBD1 (5 bases). Germline CDR1 and CDR2: SGHRS and YFSETQ. V was trimmed by 3 bases and J by 2 bases, leaving 11 bases between them. The CDR3 extends over 14 amino acids. In nucleotides, the CDR3 is TGCGCCAGCAGCTACGTGGCAGGGAACTATGGCTACACCTTC. Translating gives CASSYVAGNYGYTF.

The V call is TRBV27, the J call TRBJ1-2; 10 bases line up with TRBD1. CDR3 length: 14 amino acids. Germline V gene lookup returns CDR1 MNHEY and CDR2 SMNVEV (reference sequence). The J segment lost 8 bases and the V segment lost 6 bases, leaving 9 bases of the junction unmatched. CDR3 in amino acids: CASRPRTGGKGYTF. The CDR3 DNA reads as TGTGCCAGCAGACCCCGGACAGGGGGAAAGGGCTACACCTTC.

The V gene is TRBV11-2, the J gene TRBJ2-1, with 8 bases that match TRBD2. V was clipped by 5 bases and J by 0 bases; unmatched bases: 6. Germline V gives CDR1 SGHAT, CDR2 FQNNGV. The CDR3 has 16 residues. The CDR3 is CASSPSGYSSYNEQFF. The DNA for the CDR3 is TGTGCCAGCAGCCCTAGCGGGTATTCCTCCTACAATGAGCAGTTCTTC. The whole variable domain, remainder taken from reference TRBV11-2 and TRBJ2-1, is EAGVAQSPRYKIIEKRQSVAFWCNPISGHATLYWYQQILGQGPKLLIQFQNNGVVDDSQLPKDRFSAERLKGVDSTLKIQPAKLEDSAVYLCASSPSGYSSYNEQFFGPGTRLTVL.

V gene TRBV4-3 combines with J gene TRBJ2-3; 11 nucleotides agree with TRBD2. Germline CDR1 is LGHNA and CDR2 is YSLEER. V lost 2 bases, J lost 1 base, and 2 bases stayed unmatched. The CDR3 has 16 residues. The CDR3 spells CASSQLAGGRTDTQYF. Here the CDR3 DNA reads TGCGCCAGCAGCCAACTAGCGGGGGGTCGCACAGATACGCAGTATTTT.

This clone was seen just once. The chain combines TRBV6-1 with TRBJ1-2, with D perhaps matching TRBD1 (6 bases). The CDR3 is 16 residues long. The V gene lost 4 bases and the J gene lost 5 bases, with 20 bases spanning the gap. In germline, CDR1 is MNHNS, CDR2 SASEGT. CDR3 in amino acids: CASSGTVSTTPYGYTF. CDR3 DNA: TGTGCCAGCAGTGGGACAGTTTCCACCACCCCTTATGGCTACACCTTC.

The chain recombines TRBV29-1 with TRBJ2-1, with 9 bases lining up with TRBD1. Germline V gene sequence: CDR1 SQVTM, CDR2 ANQGSEA. Losses at the gene ends were 5 bases for V and 9 bases for J; bases not matched to a gene: 8. CDR3 length: 13 residues. CDR3 protein: CSVPRTGVSEQFF. The CDR3 DNA is TGCAGCGTTCCTAGGACAGGGGTGAGTGAGCAGTTCTTC.

The gene calls are TRBV3-1 (or the pseudogene TRBV3-2) and TRBJ2-7, with a possible D match to TRBD2 (7 bases). This CDR3 spans 16 amino acids. Germline values: CDR1 LGHDT, CDR2 YNNKEL (reference sequence). Trimming cost V 4 bases and J 5 bases, with 21 bases left between them. CDR3 sequence: CASSLKGGSPAHEQYF. The CDR3 nucleotides are TGTGCCAGCAGCCTAAAGGGGGGGTCCCCAGCCCACGAGCAGTACTTC.

This clone was counted once. The chain employs TRBV24-1 and TRBJ1-2; D is ambiguous. Looked up from germline, CDR1 is KGHDR and CDR2 is SFDVKD. CDR3 length: 14 residues. Trimming stripped 5 bases from V and 8 bases from J, with 17 bases between. The CDR3 spells CATSGSLGSGGYTF. CDR3 nucleotides: TGTGCCACCAGTGGGAGCTTGGGGAGCGGAGGCTACACCTTC.

The chain uses TRBV6-5 and TRBJ2-7; D possibly corresponds to TRBD1 (7 bases). CDR3 size: 13 residues. Per germline, CDR1 MNHEY and CDR2 SVGAGI. V lost 2 bases and J 7 bases, leaving 12 bases between the germline ends. For the CDR3, the DNA is TGTGCCAGCAGTTACCAGGGGGGCTGGGAGCAGTACTTC. This codes for CASSYQGGWEQYF.